These T cell receptor beta chains were read from a single sample in a study of blood T cell repertoires in COVID-19. The data were produced by immunoSEQ multiplex PCR, yet TCRdb's version contains in-frame clones alone and is incomplete. The profile shows fewer than 250,000 clones, just under 85% of them singletons. Sequenced sample: peripheral blood. The origin of the receptors is a woman in her sixties or seventies with active or convalescent COVID-19. Both conserved end residues are part of each CDR3. D genes are given only for firm matches. The size entry is marked missing in some rows and otherwise reads once, few, many or a size class.

j_call v_call clone_size cdr3_length d_call cdr3_nt cdr3_aa
TRBJ2-2 TRBV19 - 14 - TGTGCCAGTAGTCCCCCCCCAGGAACCGGGGAGCTGTTTTTT CASSPPPGTGELFF
TRBJ1-3 TRBV5-1 - 16 TRBD1 TGCGCCAGCAGCTTGGGGGGACAGGGGCCTGGAAACACCATATATTTT CASSLGGQGPGNTIYF
TRBJ2-7 TRBV7-3 - 15 TRBD2 TGTGCCAGCAGCCCGGGACTAGCGGGGCGTACCGTGCAGTACTTC CASSPGLAGRTVQYF
TRBJ1-2 TRBV4-2 - 14 TRBD1 TGTGCCAGCAGCCAAGACCGGGACAGGGGGGGCTACACCTTC CASSQDRDRGGYTF
TRBJ2-3 TRBV28 - 13 TRBD2 TGTGCCAGCAGTCCCTATCCTGCGGGGGGGCTGGATTTT CASSPYPAGGLDF
TRBJ2-7 TRBV30 - 15 - TGTGCCTGGAGGGGGGTGGATGGACAGAGCTACGAGCAGTACTTC CAWRGVDGQSYEQYF
TRBJ2-5 TRBV7-2 - 16 TRBD2 TGTGCCAGCAGCTTAGAGGTGCGGGGGGGCCTCGAGACCCAGTACTTC CASSLEVRGGLETQYF
TRBJ1-5 TRBV7-9 - 14 - TGTGCCAGCAGCTATGGGGGGTTGCATCAGCCCCAGCATTTT CASSYGGLHQPQHF
TRBJ1-4 TRBV4-1 - 15 - TGCGCCAGCAGCCAAGAGAGCGCAATGGATGAAAAACTGTTTTTT CASSQESAMDEKLFF
TRBJ1-5 TRBV6-1 - 14 - TGTGCCAGCAGTGAACAGGGGAGCAATCAGCCCCAGCATTTT CASSEQGSNQPQHF
TRBJ2-7 TRBV6-5 - 15 - TGTGCCAGCAGTTACTTTGGAGGGACTTGGGCCGAGCAGTACTTC CASSYFGGTWAEQYF
TRBJ2-3 TRBV24-1 - 16 - TGTGCCACCAGTGACCCCGCGGAGTATGGCACAGATACGCAGTATTTT CATSDPAEYGTDTQYF
TRBJ1-1 TRBV10-2 medium-sized 16 - TGCGCCAGCAGTGAGTCAGGACGCCAGAAGGGGTCTGAAGCTTTCTTT CASSESGRQKGSEAFF
TRBJ2-1 TRBV19 - 14 TRBD2 TGTGCCAGTAGTATTGCCAGGGAGGGCAATGAGCAGTTCTTC CASSIAREGNEQFF
TRBJ1-6 TRBV7-2 - 15 - TGTGCCAGCAGCTTAGGGCAGGGGAGTAGCTCACCCCTCCACTTT CASSLGQGSSSPLHF
TRBJ2-1 TRBV12-2 - 16 - TGTGCAAGTCGCTTGGACAAGCGGGAGCACCGCAATGAGCAGTTCTTC CASRLDKREHRNEQFF
TRBJ1-2 TRBV6-5 - 14 TRBD1 TGTGCCAGCAGTTCGGGACAGGGAGGCTATGGCTACACCTTC CASSSGQGGYGYTF
TRBJ2-1 TRBV5-5 - 15 - TGTGCCAGCAGCCCAACGAGCGATTCCTACAATGAGCAGTTCTTC CASSPTSDSYNEQFF
TRBJ1-2 TRBV11-2 - 15 - TGTGCCAGCAGCCCCAGGGGTCTACCGCTATATGGCTACACCTTC CASSPRGLPLYGYTF
TRBJ1-1 TRBV5-1 - 14 - TGCGCCAGCGCCTCCGGCAGGGCGAACACTGAAGCTTTCTTT CASASGRANTEAFF
TRBJ2-1 TRBV10-3 - 18 TRBD2 TGTGCCATCAGTGTTGTACCCGCGACTAGCGGGGAGGGTGGGGAGCAGTTCTTC CAISVVPATSGEGGEQFF
TRBJ2-3 TRBV7-8 - 16 - TGTGCCAGCAGTTCCCCAGCGAGGGGGGGGGTGGATACGCAGTATTTT CASSSPARGGVDTQYF
TRBJ1-1 TRBV6-4 - 15 TRBD1 TGTGCCAGCAGCGAAACAGGGGGCGTGAACACTGAAGCTTTCTTT CASSETGGVNTEAFF
TRBJ1-1 TRBV19 once 21 - TGTGCCAGTAGTTTGACGGGGCGGACAGCAGCCACCTCTAGGAGTAGCACTGAAGCTTTCTTT CASSLTGRTAATSRSSTEAFF
TRBJ1-4 TRBV18 once 14 TRBD1 TGTGCCAGCTCACTGGGACAGAGTAATGAAAAACTGTTTTTT CASSLGQSNEKLFF
TRBJ1-3 TRBV3-1/TRBV3-2 - 14 - TGTGCCAGCAGCCAACTAGGGGCTGGAAACACCATATATTTT CASSQLGAGNTIYF
TRBJ2-1 TRBV6-4 - 14 TRBD1 TGTGCCAGCAGTGACCGCCCCGACGGGACAGGGCAGTTCTTC CASSDRPDGTGQFF
TRBJ2-1 TRBV9 - 13 TRBD2 TGTGCCAGCGGATCGACTAGCATCAATGAGCAGTTCTTC CASGSTSINEQFF
TRBJ1-1 TRBV7-9 many 13 - TGTGCCAGCAGCCTCGGACATTACACTGAAGCTTTCTTT CASSLGHYTEAFF
TRBJ2-1 TRBV7-2 - 18 - TGTGCCAGCAGCTTAGGAAGGGGGTTTCTGGTCCCATACAATGAGCAGTTCTTC CASSLGRGFLVPYNEQFF
TRBJ2-5 TRBV2 - 14 TRBD2 TGTGCCAGACAAACCGGGACTAGCTCGGAGACCCAGTACTTC CARQTGTSSETQYF
TRBJ2-2 TRBV19 once 17 TRBD2 TGTGCCAGTAGTCCTCGACGCGTAGCGGGGGGGTACGGGGAGCTGTTTTTT CASSPRRVAGGYGELFF
TRBJ1-1 TRBV7-2 - 13 - TGTGCCAGCAGCGAACAGGGTCGCACTGAAGCTTTCTTT CASSEQGRTEAFF
TRBJ1-1 TRBV6-1 - 15 - TGTGCCAGCAGTGAAAGGGAACAGGGGAACACTGAAGCTTTCTTT CASSEREQGNTEAFF
TRBJ1-2 TRBV18 - 16 TRBD1 TGTGCCAGCTCACCACATCCCCCGGGACAGCCTTCTGGCTACACCTTC CASSPHPPGQPSGYTF
TRBJ2-2 TRBV4-2 - 15 - TGTGCCAGCAGCCAAGGTCAGGGTAATGCCGGGGAGCTGTTTTTT CASSQGQGNAGELFF
TRBJ1-1 TRBV5-5 - 14 TRBD1 TGTGCCAGCAGCTTGTCAGGGGGGTTAACTGAAGCTTTCTTT CASSLSGGLTEAFF
TRBJ1-1 TRBV7-3 - 13 TRBD1 TGTGCCAGCAGCCCAACAGGGGACACTGAAGCTTTCTTT CASSPTGDTEAFF
TRBJ2-7 TRBV5-4 few 13 - TGTGCCAGCAGCTTGTCCGGGGGCTACGAGCAGTACTTC CASSLSGGYEQYF
TRBJ1-6 TRBV11-2 few 16 - TGTGCCAGCAGCTTAGATAGGGAGACCTATAATTCACCCCTCCACTTT CASSLDRETYNSPLHF